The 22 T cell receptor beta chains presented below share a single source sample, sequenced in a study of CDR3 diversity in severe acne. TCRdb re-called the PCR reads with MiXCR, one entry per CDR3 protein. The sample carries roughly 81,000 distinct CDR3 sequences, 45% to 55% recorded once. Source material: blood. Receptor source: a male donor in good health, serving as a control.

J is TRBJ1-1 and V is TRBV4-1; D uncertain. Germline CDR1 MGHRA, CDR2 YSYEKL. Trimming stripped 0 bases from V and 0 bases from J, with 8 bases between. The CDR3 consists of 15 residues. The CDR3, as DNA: TGCGCCAGCAGCCAAGATCTAAAGGTGAACACTGAAGCTTTCTTT. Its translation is CASSQDLKVNTEAFF.

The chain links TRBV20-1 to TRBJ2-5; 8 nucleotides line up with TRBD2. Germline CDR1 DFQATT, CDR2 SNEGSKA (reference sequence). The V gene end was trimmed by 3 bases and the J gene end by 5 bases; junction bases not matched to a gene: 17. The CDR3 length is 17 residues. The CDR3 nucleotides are TGCAGTGCTAGCGTGTGGATGCTAGCGGGTAGCTCGGAGACCCAGTACTTC. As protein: CSASVWMLAGSSETQYF.

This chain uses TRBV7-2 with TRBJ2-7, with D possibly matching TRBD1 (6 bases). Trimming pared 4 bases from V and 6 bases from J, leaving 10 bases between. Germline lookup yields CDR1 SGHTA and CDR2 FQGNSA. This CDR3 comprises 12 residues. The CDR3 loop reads CASSSNRVEQYF. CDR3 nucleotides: TGTGCCAGCAGCTCGAACAGGGTCGAGCAGTACTTC.

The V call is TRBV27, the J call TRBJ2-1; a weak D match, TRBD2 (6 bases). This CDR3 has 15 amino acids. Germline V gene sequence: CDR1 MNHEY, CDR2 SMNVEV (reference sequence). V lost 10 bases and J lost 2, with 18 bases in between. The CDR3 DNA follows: TGTGCCACCCCTCGGGGGAGTCGGACCTACAATGAGCAGTTCTTC. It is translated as CATPRGSRTYNEQFF.

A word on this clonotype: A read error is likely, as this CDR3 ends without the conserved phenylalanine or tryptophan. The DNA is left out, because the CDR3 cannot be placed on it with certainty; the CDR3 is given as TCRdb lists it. The CDR3 here is CSASSDGQGGYGYTFGS. J is TRBJ2-5 and V is TRBV20-1; the table assigns TRBD1, which was not confirmed against the DNA. The CDR3 has 17 residues if both end residues are counted. Looked up from germline, CDR1 is DFQATT and CDR2 is SNEGSKA (reference sequence).

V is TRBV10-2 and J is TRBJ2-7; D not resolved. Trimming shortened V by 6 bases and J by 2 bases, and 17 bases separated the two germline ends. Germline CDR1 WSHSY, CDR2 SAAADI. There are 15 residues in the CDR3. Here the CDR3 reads CASSPSGPTAYEQYF. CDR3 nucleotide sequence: TGCGCCAGCAGCCCCTCGGGTCCCACAGCCTACGAGCAGTACTTC.

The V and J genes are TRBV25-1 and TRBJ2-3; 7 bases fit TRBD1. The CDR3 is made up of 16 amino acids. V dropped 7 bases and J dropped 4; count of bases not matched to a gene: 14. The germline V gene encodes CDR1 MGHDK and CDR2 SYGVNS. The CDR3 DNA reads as TGTGCCAGCATCCCTCCAGGCAGGGGGACCCCAGATACGCAGTATTTT. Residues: CASIPPGRGTPDTQYF.

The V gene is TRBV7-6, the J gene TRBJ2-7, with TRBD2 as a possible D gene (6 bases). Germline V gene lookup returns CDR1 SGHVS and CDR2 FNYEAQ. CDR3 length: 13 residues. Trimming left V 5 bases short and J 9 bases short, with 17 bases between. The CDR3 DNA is TGTGCCAGCAGCCCTTGGGAGGATGGGGGGCAGTACTTC. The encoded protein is CASSPWEDGGQYF.

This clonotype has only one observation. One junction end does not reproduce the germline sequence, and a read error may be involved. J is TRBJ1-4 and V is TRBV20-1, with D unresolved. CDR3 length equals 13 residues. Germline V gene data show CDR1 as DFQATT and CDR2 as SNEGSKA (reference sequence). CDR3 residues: CGAPLRANGKLFF. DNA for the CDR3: TGCGGTGCTCCCCTTAGGGCAAATGGAAAACTGTTTTTT.

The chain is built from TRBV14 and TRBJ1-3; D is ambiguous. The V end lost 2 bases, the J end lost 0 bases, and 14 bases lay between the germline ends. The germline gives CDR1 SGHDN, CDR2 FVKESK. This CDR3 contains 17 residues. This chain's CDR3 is CASSQPIRLISGNTIYF. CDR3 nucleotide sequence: TGTGCCAGCAGCCAACCAATTCGCCTAATCTCTGGAAACACCATATATTTT.

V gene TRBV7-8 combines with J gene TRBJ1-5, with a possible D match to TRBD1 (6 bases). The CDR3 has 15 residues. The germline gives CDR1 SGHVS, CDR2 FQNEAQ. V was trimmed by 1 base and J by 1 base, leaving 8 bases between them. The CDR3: CASSLGGGSNQPQHF. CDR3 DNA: TGTGCCAGCAGCTTAGGAGGGGGGAGCAATCAGCCCCAGCATTTT.

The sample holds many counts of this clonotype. The CDR3 spells CASSFRLAGAVDTQYF. As DNA, the CDR3 is TGTGCCAGCAGCTTTCGACTAGCGGGGGCTGTAGATACGCAGTATTTT. The chain carries TRBV7-2 and TRBJ2-3, with 12 bases that match TRBD2. The CDR3 is made up of 16 amino acids. Looked up from germline, CDR1 is SGHTA and CDR2 is FQGNSA. The J segment lost 5 bases and the V segment lost 3 bases, leaving 6 bases of the junction unmatched.

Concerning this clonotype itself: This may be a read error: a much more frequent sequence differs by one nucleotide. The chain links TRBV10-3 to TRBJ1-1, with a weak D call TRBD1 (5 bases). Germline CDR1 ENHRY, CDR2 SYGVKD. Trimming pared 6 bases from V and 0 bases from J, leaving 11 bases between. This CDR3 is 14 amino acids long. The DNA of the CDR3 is TGTGCCATCAGCCTCGGGGGGATGAACACTGAAGCTTTCTTT. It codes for CAISLGGMNTEAFF.

The CDR3 bases are TGTGCCAGCAGTTTCGGACAGGCTGGGGCCAACGTCCTGACTTTC. Translation: CASSFGQAGANVLTF. The J gene is TRBJ2-6, the V gene TRBV2; TRBD1 aligns across 7 bases. Trimming cost V 5 bases and J 2 bases; bases outside gene matches: 3. This CDR3 contains 15 residues. Germline CDR1 SNHLY, CDR2 FYNNEI. The variable domain in full, completed from reference TRBV2 and TRBJ2-6, reads EPEVTQTPSHQVTQMGQEVILRCVPISNHLYFYWYRQILGQKVEFLVSFYNNEISEKSEIFDDQFSVERPDGSNFTLKIRSTKLEDSAMYFCASSFGQAGANVLTFGAGSRLTVL.

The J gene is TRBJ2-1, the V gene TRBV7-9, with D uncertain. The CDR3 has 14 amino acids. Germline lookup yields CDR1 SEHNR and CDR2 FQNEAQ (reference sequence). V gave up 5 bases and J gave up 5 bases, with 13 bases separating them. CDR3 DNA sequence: TGTGCCAGCAGCAGCGAGACGTGGGACAATGAGCAGTTCTTC. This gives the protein CASSSETWDNEQFF.

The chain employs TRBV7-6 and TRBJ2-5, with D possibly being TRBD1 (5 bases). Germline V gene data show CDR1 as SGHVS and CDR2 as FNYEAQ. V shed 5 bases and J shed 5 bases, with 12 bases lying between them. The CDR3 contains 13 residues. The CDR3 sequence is CASSPGSRETQYF. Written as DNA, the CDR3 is TGTGCCAGCAGCCCAGGGTCGCGGGAGACCCAGTACTTC.

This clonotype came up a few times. CDR3 loop: CASSEQGGYGYTF. The CDR3 nucleotides are TGTGCCAGCAGCGAACAGGGTGGCTATGGCTACACCTTC. The V gene is TRBV28, the J gene TRBJ1-2; the D gene is possibly TRBD1 (6 bases). There are 13 residues in the CDR3. The V and J ends lost 6 bases and 4 bases respectively, with 12 bases between them. CDR1 is MDHEN, CDR2 SYDVKM, per germline.

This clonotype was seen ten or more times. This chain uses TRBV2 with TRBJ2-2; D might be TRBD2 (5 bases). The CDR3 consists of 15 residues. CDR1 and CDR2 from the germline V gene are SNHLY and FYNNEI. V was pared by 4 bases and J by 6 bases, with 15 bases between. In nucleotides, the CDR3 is TGTGCCAGCAGTGGGGGAACCACCGGGGCCGGGGAGCTGTTTTTT. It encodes CASSGGTTGAGELFF.

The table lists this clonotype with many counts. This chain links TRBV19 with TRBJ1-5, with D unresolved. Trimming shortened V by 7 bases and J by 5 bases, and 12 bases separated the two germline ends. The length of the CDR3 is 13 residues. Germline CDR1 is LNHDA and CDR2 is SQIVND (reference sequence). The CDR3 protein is CASNWQNDQPQHF. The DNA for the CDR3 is TGTGCCAGTAATTGGCAGAACGATCAGCCCCAGCATTTT.

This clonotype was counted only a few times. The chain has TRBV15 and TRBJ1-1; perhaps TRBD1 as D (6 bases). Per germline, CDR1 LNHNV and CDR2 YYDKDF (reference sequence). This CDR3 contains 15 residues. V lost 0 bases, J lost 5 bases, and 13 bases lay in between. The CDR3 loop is CATSRDSSQGTEAFF. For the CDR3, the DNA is TGTGCCACCAGCAGAGATTCGAGTCAGGGGACTGAAGCTTTCTTT.

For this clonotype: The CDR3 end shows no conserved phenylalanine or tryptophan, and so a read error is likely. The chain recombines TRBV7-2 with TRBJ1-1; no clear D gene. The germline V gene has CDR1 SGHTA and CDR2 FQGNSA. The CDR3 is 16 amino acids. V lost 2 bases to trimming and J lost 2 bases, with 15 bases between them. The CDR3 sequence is CASSLLVAGSNTEAFL. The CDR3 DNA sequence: TGTGCCAGCAGCTTACTGGTGGCGGGGTCTAACACTGAAGCTTTCCTT.

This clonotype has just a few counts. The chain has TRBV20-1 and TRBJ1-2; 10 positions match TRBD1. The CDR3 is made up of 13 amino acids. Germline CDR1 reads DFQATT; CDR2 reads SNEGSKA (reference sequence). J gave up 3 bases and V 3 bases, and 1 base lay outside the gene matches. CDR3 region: CSARGTGDYGYTF. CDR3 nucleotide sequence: TGCAGTGCTAGGGGGACAGGGGACTATGGCTACACCTTC.